This is a list of T cell receptor beta chains from one sample in a study of T cells in Graves' hyperthyroidism and ophthalmopathy. TCRdb called the multiplex PCR reads again in MiXCR, with one record for every CDR3 protein. This sample has hundreds of thousands of distinct CDR3 sequences, with approximately 14% found just once. Input material: blood. Receptor source: a woman aged 25-40 years with Graves' hyperthyroidism. The CDR3 runs from the conserved cysteine through the conserved F or W. The size field is filled for only some rows; it gives once, few, many or a size class.

j_gene	abundance	v_gene	CDR3aa
TRBJ2-6	.	TRBV19	CASSESNVLTF
TRBJ2-7	few	TRBV7-6	CASSRETSGGYEQYF
TRBJ1-1	.	TRBV6-5	CASSYRTMNTEAFF
TRBJ1-5	.	TRBV20-1	CSAGDRTNQPQHF
TRBJ2-1	.	TRBV3-1	CASSLGLINEQFF
TRBJ2-2	.	TRBV5-4	CASSLEGGGGFTGELFF
TRBJ2-1	.	TRBV5-1	CASSSGSTNEQFF
TRBJ2-7	few	TRBV27	CASLRTGTYEQYF
TRBJ2-7	many	TRBV28	CASSLSGQGGYEQYF
TRBJ2-3	few	TRBV7-2	CASSFSGIGADTQYF
TRBJ2-2	many	TRBV11-2	CASSPVSGELFF
TRBJ2-6	many	TRBV6-1	CASSHPSRGQNSGANVLTF